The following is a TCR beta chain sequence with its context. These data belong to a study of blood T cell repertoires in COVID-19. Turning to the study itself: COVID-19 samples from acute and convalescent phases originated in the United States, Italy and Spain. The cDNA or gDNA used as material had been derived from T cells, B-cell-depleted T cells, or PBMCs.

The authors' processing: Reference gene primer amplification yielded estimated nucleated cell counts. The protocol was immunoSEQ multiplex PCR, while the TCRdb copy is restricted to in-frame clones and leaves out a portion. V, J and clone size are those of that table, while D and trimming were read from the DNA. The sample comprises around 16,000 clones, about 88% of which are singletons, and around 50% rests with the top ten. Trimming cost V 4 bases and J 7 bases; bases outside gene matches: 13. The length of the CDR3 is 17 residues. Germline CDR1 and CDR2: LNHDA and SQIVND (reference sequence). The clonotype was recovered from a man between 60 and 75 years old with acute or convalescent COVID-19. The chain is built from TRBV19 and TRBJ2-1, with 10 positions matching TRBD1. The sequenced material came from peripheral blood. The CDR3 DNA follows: TGTGCCAGTAGTACGTCCTCGGTGACAGGGGGCAGGAATGAGCAGTTCTTC. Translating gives CASSTSSVTGGRNEQFF.